This T cell receptor beta chain is from a study of cytomegalovirus exposure and HLA in healthy donors. As concerns this clone: The antigen remains undetermined.

Whole-study findings and limits: Cytomegalovirus association was assigned to about 180 TCR beta chains. Usually a TCR sequence was rare, but some public TCRs were found in many donors.

Produced via immunoSEQ multiplex PCR; TCRdb's table is partial and in-frame only. Of 250,000 to 400,000 clones in the sample, roughly 90% were seen once. Germline V gene lookup returns CDR1 SGHTA and CDR2 FQGNSA. The CDR3 is made up of 17 amino acids. J lost 2 bases, V lost 5 bases, and 10 bases had no gene match. The chain uses TRBV7-2 and TRBJ2-7, with 12 bases matching TRBD1. Source material: PBMCs. This sequence originates from a woman in her thirties in good health and CMV-seropositive. The chain's CDR3 is CASSREGQGAFPYEQYF. Here the CDR3 DNA reads TGTGCCAGCAGCAGAGAGGGACAGGGGGCTTTCCCCTACGAGCAGTACTTC.